This TCR beta chain was captured in a study of blood T cell repertoires in COVID-19. V dropped 1 base and J dropped 7; count of bases not matched to a gene: 4. In germline, CDR1 is MGHRA, CDR2 YSYEKL. This CDR3 comprises 15 residues. Authors' data handling: From reference gene primer amplification, estimates of nucleated cell counts were derived. TCRdb keeps only in-frame clones here, not all; method: immunoSEQ multiplex PCR. D and trimming come from the DNA, and the V and J calls and clone size come from that table. The sample includes about 180,000 clones, 85% to 95% of them seen just once. Material for sequencing was peripheral blood. This receptor was obtained from a man aged 45-60 years with acute or convalescent COVID-19. This rearrangement joins TRBV4-1 to TRBJ2-1, with 10 bases matching TRBD2. The CDR3, as DNA: TGCGCCAGCAGCCAAGCTAGCGGGAGAGGAAATGAGCAGTTCTTC. This gives the protein CASSQASGRGNEQFF.